The 18 T cell receptor beta chains reported below all come from one sample, sequenced in a study of blood T cell repertoires in COVID-19. Generated by immunoSEQ multiplex PCR, the TCRdb table keeps only in-frame clones and is missing some. Of 55,000 to 90,000 clones detected, 88% appear once; the ten largest clones hold roughly 1.4%. The source material was peripheral blood. The source of these receptors is a human donor in a cohort sampled during active COVID-19.

The table lists this clone with a few counts. The gene calls are TRBV29-1 and TRBJ1-5, with 7 bases matching TRBD1. The germline gives CDR1 SQVTM, CDR2 ANQGSEA. Trimming took 4 bases from V and 6 from J; bases not matched to a gene: 6. This CDR3 spans 13 amino acids. CDR3 sequence: CSVAQGISQPQHF. The CDR3 DNA reads TGCAGCGTTGCACAGGGGATCAGTCAGCCCCAGCATTTT.

The chain links TRBV6-4 to TRBJ2-2, with TRBD2 as a possible D gene (6 bases). The V and J ends lost 6 bases and 4 bases respectively, with 15 bases between them. CDR3 length: 15 residues. Germline values: CDR1 MRHNA, CDR2 SNTAGT. The CDR3 sequence: CASSLRAGSTGELFF. CDR3 in DNA: TGTGCCAGCAGCCTCCGGGCGGGATCCACCGGGGAGCTGTTTTTT.

This chain joins TRBV10-3 and TRBJ1-2; the D gene is possibly TRBD1 (6 bases). This CDR3 contains 15 residues. The ends were cut back, 3 bases at V and 4 bases at J, with 15 bases in the middle. From germline, CDR1 is ENHRY and CDR2 SYGVKD. CDR3 loop: CAISEGATGPYGYTF. The CDR3 DNA reads TGTGCCATCAGTGAAGGAGCCACAGGGCCCTATGGCTACACCTTC.

J is TRBJ2-1 and V is TRBV19, with a possible D match to TRBD2 (5 bases). The length of the CDR3 is 15 residues. CDR1 LNHDA and CDR2 SQIVND come from the germline V gene (reference sequence). With 7 bases removed from V and 2 bases from J, the gap between germline ends came to 15 bases. In DNA form, the CDR3 reads TGTGCCAGTACCCCCGGGATAGCAGCCTACAATGAGCAGTTCTTC. Its translation: CASTPGIAAYNEQFF.

DNA for the CDR3: TGTGCCAGCAGACCCTCCGGGGTAGGGGGAAACACCATATATTTT. Translating it yields CASRPSGVGGNTIYF. This rearrangement joins TRBV11-2 to TRBJ1-3; no clear D. Germline values: CDR1 SGHAT, CDR2 FQNNGV. Trimming cost V 6 bases and J 4 bases, with 16 bases left between them. This CDR3 has 15 residues.

This sequence joins TRBV6-6 and TRBJ1-5; D unresolved. The V end was cut by 8 bases, the J end by 7 bases, with 15 bases between. The germline gives CDR1 MNHNY, CDR2 SVGAGI (reference sequence). The CDR3 has 13 residues. The CDR3 spells CASGSDREQPQHF. In DNA form, the CDR3 reads TGTGCCAGCGGTAGCGATAGGGAACAGCCCCAGCATTTT.

The V and J genes are TRBV30 and TRBJ1-1; TRBD1 aligns across 9 bases. V lost 5 bases to trimming and J lost 6 bases; unmatched junction nucleotides: 4. The germline gives CDR1 GTSNPN, CDR2 SVGIG (reference sequence). This CDR3 is built from 12 residues. As DNA, the CDR3 is TGTGCCTGGGGGGACAGGGTGGCTGAAGCTTTCTTT. Amino acids: CAWGDRVAEAFF.

The chain is built from TRBV3-1 (or the pseudogene TRBV3-2) and TRBJ1-2; D remains ambiguous. Looked up from germline, CDR1 is LGHDT and CDR2 is YNNKEL (reference sequence). The CDR3 length is 13 residues. Trimming took 2 bases from V and 2 from J, leaving 6 bases between them. The CDR3 sequence is CASSQQINYGYTF. The CDR3 DNA reads as TGTGCCAGCAGCCAACAGATAAACTATGGCTACACCTTC.

The gene calls are TRBV19 and TRBJ2-7; 8 nucleotides agree with TRBD1. This CDR3 region has 14 residues. Per the germline V gene, CDR1 is LNHDA and CDR2 is SQIVND (reference sequence). Trimming cost V 5 bases and J 5 bases; bases outside gene matches: 8. In DNA form, the CDR3 reads TGTGCCAGTAGTCCCCAGGGGGCGTGGGACGAGCAGTACTTC. This encodes CASSPQGAWDEQYF.

CDR3 sequence (DNA): TGTGCCAGCAGCTTGGGAGCGGGGCACACAGATACGCAGTATTTT. Protein: CASSLGAGHTDTQYF. V usage is TRBV7-9 and J usage is TRBJ2-3; 7 positions agree with TRBD2. The V gene end was trimmed by 3 bases and the J gene end by 2 bases; junction bases not matched to a gene: 5. Per germline, CDR1 SEHNR and CDR2 FQNEAQ (reference sequence). This CDR3 comprises 15 residues. The full variable domain, with the rest looked up from reference TRBV7-9 and TRBJ2-3, is DTGVSQNPRHKITKRGQNVTFRCDPISEHNRLYWYRQTLGQGPEFLTYFQNEAQLEKSRLLSDRFSAERPKGSFSTLEIQRTEQGDSAMYLCASSLGAGHTDTQYFGPGTRLTVL.

This chain uses TRBV5-6 with TRBJ2-5; the match to TRBD1 covers 9 bases. This CDR3 has 15 amino acids. CDR1 is SGHDT and CDR2 is YYEEEE in the germline V gene. V lost 4 bases to trimming and J lost 5 bases; unmatched junction nucleotides: 9. CDR3 sequence: CASSVLQGAFETQYF. Written as DNA, the CDR3 is TGTGCCAGCAGCGTGTTACAGGGGGCGTTCGAGACCCAGTACTTC.

This chain links TRBV3-1 (or the pseudogene TRBV3-2) with TRBJ2-3, with D unresolved. Germline CDR1 reads LGHDT; CDR2 reads YNNKEL (reference sequence). This CDR3 comprises 14 residues. Trimming removed 1 base at V and 4 bases at J, with 9 bases between. The CDR3 coding sequence is TGTGCCAGCAGCCAAGCGGCTAGTGCAGATACGCAGTATTTT. Translation: CASSQAASADTQYF.

The chain recombines TRBV27 with TRBJ1-2; 8 nucleotides match TRBD1. The CDR3 length is 17 residues. CDR1 and CDR2 from the germline V gene are MNHEY and SMNVEV (reference sequence). V was pared by 2 bases and J by 4 bases, with 12 bases of the junction left unmatched. CDR3 residues: CASSLRAQGVVGYGYTF. CDR3 nucleotide sequence: TGTGCCAGCAGTTTACGGGCACAGGGGGTGGTTGGCTATGGCTACACCTTC.

The chain is built from TRBV27 and TRBJ2-2; TRBD1 is a possible D gene (6 bases). Trimming stripped 6 bases from V and 2 bases from J, with 16 bases between. The CDR3 length is 16 residues. The germline CDR1 and CDR2 sequences are MNHEY and SMNVEV (reference sequence). CDR3 bases: TGTGCCAGCAGCCCCATTGGACAGACAAACACCGGGGAGCTGTTTTTT. Residues: CASSPIGQTNTGELFF.

The chain's CDR3 is CASSPESGSAGTQYF. CDR3 in DNA: TGTGCCAGCTCACCAGAAAGCGGGAGCGCCGGTACGCAGTATTTT. This sequence joins TRBV18 and TRBJ2-3; 8 bases align to TRBD2. Trimming at V came to 2 bases and at J to 8 bases, leaving 9 bases not matched to a gene. The germline V gene encodes CDR1 KGHSH and CDR2 LQKENI. CDR3 size: 15 residues.

In DNA, the CDR3 is TGTGCCAGCACCTCACCTGGACAGGGGGCGGGGGGAGGCACTGAAGCTTTCTTT. Its protein product is CASTSPGQGAGGGTEAFF. The chain couples TRBV28 to TRBJ1-1; 11 bases agree with TRBD1. Germline loops: CDR1 MDHEN, CDR2 SYDVKM. CDR3 length: 18 amino acids. The J segment lost 4 bases and the V segment lost 7 bases, leaving 17 bases of the junction unmatched.

The gene calls are TRBV11-3 and TRBJ1-3; D is perhaps TRBD1 (5 bases). The CDR3 spans 14 residues. The germline gives CDR1 SGHNT, CDR2 YENEEA. The V end lost 3 bases, the J end lost 2 bases, and 8 bases lay between the germline ends. The DNA for the CDR3 is TGTGCCAGCAGCTTGCAGGGTACTGGAAACACCATATATTTT. Amino acids: CASSLQGTGNTIYF.

The genes are TRBV5-1 and TRBJ1-5; tentatively, D is TRBD1 (6 bases). Trimming shortened V by 0 bases and J by 0 bases, and 10 bases separated the two germline ends. From germline, CDR1 is SGHRS and CDR2 YFSETQ. The CDR3 extends over 16 amino acids. CDR3 residues: CASSLEGQNSNQPQHF. CDR3 DNA sequence: TGCGCCAGCAGCTTGGAAGGACAGAATAGCAATCAGCCCCAGCATTTT.